The present TCR beta chain was sequenced within a study of PD-L1 blockade in urothelial cancer. This clone has a handful of counts. The length of the CDR3 is 17 residues. The V end lost 0 bases, the J end lost 0 bases, and 16 bases lay between the germline ends. Looked up from germline, CDR1 is SGHKS and CDR2 is YYEKEE (reference sequence). Noted time point: peripheral blood 6 weeks after treatment start. The assay was immunoSEQ multiplex PCR, and TCRdb's table has in-frame clones only and misses some. The data contain about 40,000 clones, approximately 84% of them singletons. The sequences come from PBMCs, collected around atezolizumab (anti-PD-L1) treatment. This TCR was recovered from a man between 35 and 55 years old with urothelial cancer. V usage is TRBV5-5 and J usage is TRBJ2-7, with D maybe TRBD1 (5 bases). Written as DNA, the CDR3 is TGTGCCAGCAGCTTGGCCACAGCAGGGCTTGGCTCCTACGAGCAGTACTTC. As protein: CASSLATAGLGSYEQYF.